The 25 T cell receptor beta chains presented below share a single source sample, sequenced in a study of T-cell reconstitution after alpha-beta-depleted transplantation in children. It was with unique molecular identifiers that the TCRbeta library was prepared. Via MiXCR, TCRdb re-called the PCR reads, giving one row per CDR3 protein. Among about 260,000 distinct CDR3 sequences listed, around 7.8% were seen once. The sample in question was PBMCs, mostly from graft donor cells, obtained 180 days after TCRalphabeta/CD19-depleted stem cell transplant. The receptors derive from a male patient under 18 who had a stem cell transplant for acute lymphoblastic leukemia, so the T cells may come from the graft donor.

This clonotype has ten or more counts. The rearrangement joins TRBV6-5 to TRBJ2-5; perhaps D is TRBD1 or TRBD2 (5 bases each). Germline V lookup: CDR1 MNHEY, CDR2 SVGAGI. The germline V and J ends were trimmed by 7 bases and 7 bases, with 13 bases remaining between them. The CDR3 consists of 12 residues. The DNA of the CDR3 is TGTGCCAGCACCGGGACCGCGGGGACCCAGTACTTC. It encodes CASTGTAGTQYF.

In its sample, this clonotype was seen many times. The gene calls are TRBV4-3 and TRBJ2-5; no reliable D call. CDR3 length equals 13 residues. Trimming took 4 bases from V and 1 from J, leaving 7 bases between them. The germline gives CDR1 LGHNA, CDR2 YSLEER. DNA for the CDR3: TGCGCCAGCAGCCGAGTCATCCAAGAGACCCAGTACTTC. Protein product: CASSRVIQETQYF.

This clonotype has a count of ten or more. The chain combines TRBV7-6 with TRBJ2-5; 13 bases agree with TRBD2. J was trimmed by 4 bases and V by 8 bases; bases with no gene match: 13. This CDR3 is built from 17 residues. CDR1 and CDR2 from the germline V gene are SGHVS and FNYEAQ. The CDR3 loop is CASSQLAGGPSLETQYF. The CDR3 DNA reads as TGTGCCAGCTCACAACTAGCGGGGGGGCCGAGTCTAGAGACCCAGTACTTC.

Many counts were recorded for this clonotype. The chain uses TRBV11-1 and TRBJ2-1; possibly TRBD2 for D (8 bases). CDR3 length: 18 residues. The germline V gene has CDR1 SGHAT and CDR2 FQDESV (reference sequence). Trimming took off 2 bases at V and 12 bases at J, with 29 bases between the two ends. The chain's CDR3 is CASSLRGGIPGQRYGQFF. The CDR3 DNA reads as TGTGCCAGCAGCTTACGGGGGGGCATCCCGGGACAGCGTTATGGGCAGTTCTTC.

This clonotype was seen many times. J is TRBJ2-1 and V is TRBV27, with TRBD2 matching over 9 bases. This CDR3 spans 16 amino acids. The trim removed 2 bases at V and 7 bases at J, leaving 9 bases unmatched. Germline loops: CDR1 MNHEY, CDR2 SMNVEV (reference sequence). The CDR3 DNA sequence: TGTGCCAGCAGTTTAAGCGGGGGGAGGACAGCGAATGAGCAGTTCTTC. The encoded protein is CASSLSGGRTANEQFF.

In this sample, this clonotype turned up a few times. This rearrangement joins TRBV7-8 to TRBJ2-6, with 9 bases that match TRBD1. V gave up 5 bases and J gave up 4 bases; unmatched junction bases: 6. The V gene's germline CDR1 is SGHVS and CDR2 FQNEAQ. The CDR3 sequence is 16 residues long. The CDR3, as DNA: TGTGCCAGCAGCGTGGACAGGGGTACGGGGGCCAACGTCCTGACTTTC. Translated, it gives CASSVDRGTGANVLTF.

V and J are TRBV28 and TRBJ2-2, with 7 nucleotides matching TRBD1. Trimming took 3 bases from V and 0 from J; bases not matched to a gene: 10. Germline CDR1 and CDR2: MDHEN and SYDVKM. There are 18 residues in the CDR3. CDR3 nucleotide sequence: TGTGCCAGCAGTTTGGTCATAGGGACAGCGGCGAACACCGGGGAGCTGTTTTTT. Amino acid sequence: CASSLVIGTAANTGELFF. Supplemented by reference TRBV28 and TRBJ2-2, the full variable domain reads DVKVTQSSRYLVKRTGEKVFLECVQDMDHENMFWYRQDPGLGLRLIYFSYDVKMKEKGDIPEGYSVSREKKERFSLILESASTNQTSMYLCASSLVIGTAANTGELFFGEGSRLTVL.

This clonotype was seen many times. The chain carries TRBV9 and TRBJ2-1, with 12 bases fitting TRBD2. V dropped 2 bases and J dropped 7; count of bases not matched to a gene: 7. In germline, CDR1 is SGDLS, CDR2 YYNGEE. The CDR3 spans 16 residues. CDR3 nucleotides: TGTGCCAGCAGCGTTCTGACTAGCGGGAGCAGGAATGAGCAGTTCTTC. This gives the protein CASSVLTSGSRNEQFF.

This clonotype came up many times. This chain joins TRBV28 and TRBJ1-2; D might be TRBD1 (6 bases). This CDR3 spans 12 amino acids. Germline CDR1 MDHEN, CDR2 SYDVKM. The V end was cut by 5 bases, the J end by 7 bases, with 11 bases between. CDR3 sequence (DNA): TGTGCCAGCAGTATTACAGGGTTTGGCTACACCTTC. This encodes CASSITGFGYTF.

This clonotype has at least ten counts. The V and J genes are TRBV5-1 and TRBJ1-5; TRBD1 aligns across 8 bases. V shed 2 bases, J shed 6 bases, and the junction held 10 bases outside the gene matches. Germline lookup yields CDR1 SGHRS and CDR2 YFSETQ. This CDR3 region has 16 residues. The CDR3 DNA reads TGCGCCAGCAGCTTCCCCGGGACAGGCGGTACTCAGCCCCAGCATTTT. Its translation is CASSFPGTGGTQPQHF.

This clonotype has just a few counts. The V call is TRBV6-1, the J call TRBJ2-7; D perhaps matches TRBD1 (6 bases). The length of the CDR3 is 13 residues. V gave up 3 bases and J gave up 2 bases, with 8 bases separating them. Germline-derived CDR1 and CDR2 are MNHNS and SASEGT. The CDR3 loop reads CASSDTGPYEQYF. Written as DNA, the CDR3 is TGTGCCAGCAGTGACACAGGGCCCTACGAGCAGTACTTC.

This clonotype was picked up many times. V is TRBV28 and J is TRBJ1-2; D gene ambiguous. Germline CDR1 MDHEN, CDR2 SYDVKM. CDR3 length: 14 residues. The ends were cut back, 3 bases at V and 0 bases at J, with 8 bases in the middle. CDR3 nucleotides: TGTGCCAGCAGTTTGCGGGTGGCTAACTATGGCTACACCTTC. Its translation is CASSLRVANYGYTF.

To note about this clonotype: A single base separates this from a much larger clone, so it may be a read error. The chain employs TRBV5-1 and TRBJ2-4; 12 bases map to TRBD2. The CDR3 is 16 residues long. CDR1 and CDR2 (germline): SGHRS, YFSETQ. In DNA, the CDR3 is TGCGCCAGCAGCTTGAATCTTGGACTAGCGGGAAACACTCAGTACTTC. Its protein is CASSLNLGLAGNTQYF.

This clonotype was seen many times. The V gene is TRBV18, the J gene TRBJ2-2; 7 bases line up with TRBD2. With V trimmed by 4 bases and J by 5 bases, 10 bases remained unmatched. This CDR3 is built from 16 residues. Germline values: CDR1 KGHSH, CDR2 LQKENI. CDR3 bases: TGTGCCAGCTCACGACCCAGCGGGGCCGGTACCGGGGAGCTGTTTTTT. Translation gives CASSRPSGAGTGELFF. Supplemented by reference TRBV18 and TRBJ2-2, the full variable domain reads NAGVMQNPRHLVRRRGQEARLRCSPMKGHSHVYWYRQLPEEGLKFMVYLQKENIIDESGMPKERFSAEFPKEGPSILRIQQVVRGDSAAYFCASSRPSGAGTGELFFGEGSRLTVL.

This clonotype has a single count. V gene TRBV3-1 combines with J gene TRBJ1-1; a possible D gene is TRBD1 (6 bases). CDR3 length: 14 residues. The germline V gene encodes CDR1 LGHDT and CDR2 YNNKEL (reference sequence). The ends were cut back, 4 bases at V and 7 bases at J, with 16 bases in the middle. As DNA, the CDR3 is TGTGCCAGCAGCCCCCTAAGGAGGACAGTTGAAGCTTTCTTT. Its protein product is CASSPLRRTVEAFF.

This clonotype was recorded at least ten times. The V gene is TRBV12-3 or TRBV12-4, the J gene TRBJ1-4, with D possibly being TRBD1 (5 bases). V was trimmed by 6 bases and J by 7 bases, leaving 15 bases between them. CDR3 size: 14 residues. The CDR3 DNA sequence: TGTGCCAGCAGCCCTCCGGGGGAGGTTGAAAAACTGTTTTTT. Amino acid sequence: CASSPPGEVEKLFF.

There are many counts of this clonotype. The V call is TRBV2, the J call TRBJ2-5; D may be TRBD2 (6 bases). Trimming took 4 bases from V and 2 from J, leaving 8 bases between them. Germline CDR1 reads SNHLY; CDR2 reads FYNNEI. The CDR3 extends over 13 amino acids. Here the CDR3 reads CASSGDFQETQYF. CDR3 bases: TGTGCCAGCAGTGGGGACTTTCAAGAGACCCAGTACTTC.

This clonotype was observed a few times. The chain uses TRBV7-2 and TRBJ1-5; maybe TRBD1 (5 bases). Germline-derived CDR1 and CDR2 are SGHTA and FQGNSA. The CDR3 totals 15 residues. The germline V and J ends were trimmed by 2 bases and 8 bases, with 16 bases remaining between them. DNA for the CDR3: TGTGCCAGCAGCTTAAATGGAGGGGAGGGGAAGCCCCAGCATTTT. It specifies CASSLNGGEGKPQHF.

This clonotype was seen a few times. The genes are TRBV2 and TRBJ2-1, with TRBD2 identical over 9 bases. In germline, CDR1 is SNHLY, CDR2 FYNNEI. V shed 10 bases and J 5 bases; nucleotides not matched to a gene: 6. This CDR3 is built from 13 residues. For the CDR3, the DNA is TGTGCCAAGCGGGGGGCGCCCCACAATGAGCAGTTCTTC. Residues: CAKRGAPHNEQFF.

This clonotype was seen many times. This chain links TRBV5-1 with TRBJ1-6, with no clear D. Germline lookup yields CDR1 SGHRS and CDR2 YFSETQ. Trimming left V 0 bases short and J 0 bases short, with 4 bases between. The CDR3 is 15 amino acids. The CDR3 here is CASSLEGSYNSPLHF. CDR3 DNA: TGCGCCAGCAGCTTGGAGGGCTCCTATAATTCACCCCTCCACTTT.

There are many counts of this clonotype. CDR3 region: CASSSDSTDTQYF. The DNA of the CDR3 is TGTGCCAGCAGTTCGGACAGCACAGATACGCAGTATTTT. This chain links TRBV28 with TRBJ2-3; no clear D gene. This CDR3 is built from 13 residues. Germline lookup yields CDR1 MDHEN and CDR2 SYDVKM. Between the trimmed V and J ends, which lost 4 bases and 0 bases, there was a span of 5 bases.

There are many counts of this clonotype. This sequence joins TRBV9 and TRBJ2-2; 8 bases map to TRBD1. Germline values: CDR1 SGDLS, CDR2 YYNGEE. This CDR3 spans 16 amino acids. V dropped 3 bases and J dropped 1; count of bases not matched to a gene: 5. CDR3 loop: CASSGGQAGNTGELFF. DNA for the CDR3: TGTGCCAGCAGCGGGGGACAGGCTGGGAACACCGGGGAGCTGTTTTTT.

This clonotype was detected ten times or more. The V and J genes are TRBV11-1 and TRBJ2-3, with D perhaps matching TRBD2 (6 bases). V was clipped by 6 bases and J by 5 bases, with 12 bases between them. The CDR3 is 13 residues long. Germline values: CDR1 SGHAT, CDR2 FQDESV (reference sequence). CDR3 region: CASSSGLLDTQYF. The DNA of the CDR3 is TGTGCCAGCAGTTCGGGACTCTTAGATACGCAGTATTTT.

This clonotype was counted many times. The chain recombines TRBV9 with TRBJ1-1; D may be TRBD1 (6 bases). V dropped 0 bases and J dropped 3 bases, with 12 bases sitting between them. Germline lookup yields CDR1 SGDLS and CDR2 YYNGEE. The CDR3 has 15 amino acids. CDR3 nucleotides: TGTGCCAGCAGCGTAGCTCGGGGGGCGGACACTGAAGCTTTCTTT. This sequence encodes CASSVARGADTEAFF.

This clonotype occurred many times. The chain carries TRBV20-1 and TRBJ2-4; possible D gene TRBD1, 6 bases. This CDR3 has 15 residues. V lost 4 bases and J lost 1, with 14 bases in between. Germline assignment: CDR1 DFQATT and CDR2 SNEGSKA (reference sequence). DNA for the CDR3: TGCAGTGCTACCGCAGGGGAGTGGGCCAAAAACATTCAGTACTTC. This codes for CSATAGEWAKNIQYF.